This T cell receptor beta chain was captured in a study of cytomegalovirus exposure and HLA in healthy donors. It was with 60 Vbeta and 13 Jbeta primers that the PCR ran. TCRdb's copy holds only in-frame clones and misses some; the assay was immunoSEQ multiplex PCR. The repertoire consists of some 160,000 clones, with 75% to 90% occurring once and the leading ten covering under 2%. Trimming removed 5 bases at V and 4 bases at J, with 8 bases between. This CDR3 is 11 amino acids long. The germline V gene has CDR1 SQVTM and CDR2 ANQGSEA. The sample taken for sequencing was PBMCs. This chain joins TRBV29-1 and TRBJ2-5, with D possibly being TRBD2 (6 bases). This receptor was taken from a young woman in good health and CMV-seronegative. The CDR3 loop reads CSVPGVETQYF. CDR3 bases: TGCAGCGTTCCGGGAGTAGAGACCCAGTACTTC.